This note documents a single T cell receptor (beta chain) sequence. Its matching antigen is unknown. The junction departs from the called germline gene at one end, perhaps through a read error. The data were obtained in a study of tumor and adjacent non-tumor tissue in lung cancer. Overall study results and limits: Shorter survival was associated with higher TCR diversity in tumors. Top 100 clones took a larger repertoire share in normal lung. Tumor tissue had significantly higher TCR diversity than normal lung.

RNA was extracted from bulk tissue without any cell sorting. Distant lung tissue was collected more than 3 cm away from the tumor edge. CDR3 length equals 18 residues. Germline V gene sequence: CDR1 MGHRA, CDR2 YSYEKL. Three rounds of nested PCR, following a modified ARM-PCR protocol, produced the TCRbeta library. From the multiplex PCR reads, TCRdb called clonotypes with MiXCR, one entry per CDR3 protein. The data show 60,000 to 85,000 distinct CDR3 sequences, more than 75% seen once. The clonotype originates from a man in his fifties or sixties with non-small cell lung cancer. This sequence joins TRBV4-1 and TRBJ2-1; possibly TRBD2 for D (6 bases). The sample taken for sequencing was distant non-tumor lung tissue. CDR3 in DNA: TGCGCCAGCAGCCAGGTAGCGGAAGGGCCTCAGTCCTACAGTGAGCAGTTCTTC. Its translation is CASSQVAEGPQSYSEQFF.